The 23 T cell receptor beta chains given below trace back to one sample, sequenced in a study of CD8+ T cells in alopecia areata. The sample's treatment: oral pan-JAK inhibitor, 5-10 mg twice daily. Extracted RNA was reverse transcribed into cDNA, the sequencing template. Measured with immunoSEQ multiplex PCR; TCRdb has only the in-frame clones, and not every one. The profile shows under 250,000 clones, under 70% of them singletons. The sequences come from CD4+ T cells sorted from blood, collected at approximately week 45, from a patient treated with tofacitinib. The receptors shown here come from a human donor with alopecia areata.

The gene calls are TRBV6-1 and TRBJ1-5; D may be TRBD1 (5 bases). There are 15 residues in the CDR3. V lost 7 bases to trimming and J lost 4 bases, with 17 bases between them. Per germline, CDR1 MNHNS and CDR2 SASEGT. This CDR3 is CASTPAGRPNQPQHF. The CDR3 DNA sequence: TGTGCCAGCACTCCCGCGGGACGACCAAATCAGCCCCAGCATTTT.

Turning to this clone: Other DNA sequences within the sample encode an identical CDR3. The V and J genes are TRBV19 and TRBJ1-4; D ambiguous. Germline V gene data show CDR1 as LNHDA and CDR2 as SQIVND (reference sequence). This CDR3 region has 13 residues. Trimming took off 1 base at V and 4 bases at J, with 4 bases between the two ends. CDR3 sequence (DNA): TGTGCCAGTAGTATAGCAGTTAATGAAAAACTGTTTTTT. It specifies CASSIAVNEKLFF. Full variable domain (missing parts from reference TRBV19 and TRBJ1-4): DGGITQSPKYLFRKEGQNVTLSCEQNLNHDAMYWYRQDPGQGLRLIYYSQIVNDFQKGDIAEGYSVSREKKESFPLTVTSAQKNPTAFYLCASSIAVNEKLFFGSGTQLSVL.

The chain links TRBV2 to TRBJ2-3, with D maybe TRBD1 (6 bases). Looked up from germline, CDR1 is SNHLY and CDR2 is FYNNEI. The CDR3 contains 14 residues. Deletions cut 3 bases from V and 1 base from J, with 8 bases between. Here the CDR3 DNA reads TGTGCCAGCAGTGATCACAGGGGCACAGATACGCAGTATTTT. Encoded protein: CASSDHRGTDTQYF.

The chain links TRBV5-1 to TRBJ1-6; D might be TRBD1 (6 bases). The V gene's germline CDR1 is SGHRS and CDR2 YFSETQ. The V end lost 8 bases, the J end lost 9 bases, and 12 bases lay between the germline ends. The CDR3 is 12 residues long. The CDR3 loop is CASQTQGSPLHF. The CDR3 coding sequence is TGCGCCAGTCAAACACAGGGTTCACCCCTCCACTTT.

The chain recombines TRBV7-9 with TRBJ1-5; 7 positions match TRBD1. The germline V gene encodes CDR1 SEHNR and CDR2 FQNEAQ (reference sequence). The ends lost 5 bases at V and 1 base at J; junction bases unmatched: 17. The CDR3 extends over 19 amino acids. CDR3 coding DNA: TGTGCCAGCAGCCCCCGGGACAGTCGAATCTTTGGGAGCAATCAGCCCCAGCATTTT. Its translation is CASSPRDSRIFGSNQPQHF.

This clone has more than one count but fewer than ten. J is TRBJ2-6 and V is TRBV29-1, with a tentative D call TRBD2 (5 bases). CDR3 length equals 17 residues. Trimming shortened V by 1 base and J by 2 bases, and 15 bases separated the two germline ends. Germline V gene sequence: CDR1 SQVTM, CDR2 ANQGSEA. CDR3 DNA sequence: TGCAGCGTTGAAGGGAGGCAAGGCGAGGCTGGGGCCAACGTCCTGACTTTC. Residues: CSVEGRQGEAGANVLTF.

The rearrangement uses TRBV29-1 and TRBJ2-1; D is possibly TRBD1 (5 bases). The CDR3 has 12 residues. Between the trimmed V and J ends, which lost 4 bases and 4 bases, there was a span of 8 bases. Germline CDR1 is SQVTM and CDR2 is ANQGSEA. The CDR3 sequence: CSVVQGYNEQFF. CDR3 coding DNA: TGCAGCGTTGTCCAGGGATACAATGAGCAGTTCTTC.

A single count supports this clone. J is TRBJ1-4 and V is TRBV2; D is perhaps TRBD1 (5 bases). The CDR3 sequence is 16 residues long. The V end lost 7 bases, the J end lost 8 bases, and 23 bases lay between the germline ends. Per germline, CDR1 SNHLY and CDR2 FYNNEI. CDR3 bases: TGTGCCAGCACCCTAACCAACAGACTACGGGACGAAAAACTGTTTTTT. It specifies CASTLTNRLRDEKLFF.

This chain joins TRBV5-1 and TRBJ2-1, with D perhaps matching TRBD1 or TRBD2 (5 bases each). Trimming removed 3 bases at V and 0 bases at J, with 13 bases between. The V gene's germline CDR1 is SGHRS and CDR2 YFSETQ. The CDR3 runs to 16 residues. CDR3 DNA: TGCGCCAGCAGCTCACCGGGACCCAGCTCCTACAATGAGCAGTTCTTC. Residues: CASSSPGPSSYNEQFF.

This chain uses TRBV20-1 with TRBJ2-3; D not resolved. The CDR3 runs 10 residues. The germline CDR1 and CDR2 sequences are DFQATT and SNEGSKA (reference sequence). V was shortened by 6 bases and J by 5 bases, with 6 bases between the two germline ends. The CDR3 loop reads CSATGDTQYF. As DNA, the CDR3 is TGCAGTGCGACGGGAGATACGCAGTATTTT.

The rearrangement uses TRBV30 and TRBJ2-1; 9 positions agree with TRBD1. The CDR3 runs 14 residues. V shed 1 base and J 2 bases; nucleotides not matched to a gene: 0. The V gene's germline CDR1 is GTSNPN and CDR2 SVGIG (reference sequence). The CDR3 reads CAWSGDRAYNEQFF. The CDR3 bases are TGTGCCTGGAGTGGGGACAGGGCCTACAATGAGCAGTTCTTC.

This clone was observed a single time. CDR3 amino acids: CASRWSLSGTRTNQPQHF. The DNA for the CDR3 is TGTGCCAGTAGATGGAGCTTGTCCGGGACGAGAACGAATCAGCCCCAGCATTTT. The V and J genes are TRBV19 and TRBJ1-5; a possible D gene is TRBD1 (5 bases). The V end was cut by 6 bases, the J end by 4 bases, with 25 bases between. The CDR3 runs 18 residues. CDR1 LNHDA and CDR2 SQIVND come from the germline V gene (reference sequence). The full variable domain, rest sourced from reference TRBV19 and TRBJ1-5, is DGGITQSPKYLFRKEGQNVTLSCEQNLNHDAMYWYRQDPGQGLRLIYYSQIVNDFQKGDIAEGYSVSREKKESFPLTVTSAQKNPTAFYLCASRWSLSGTRTNQPQHFGDGTRLSIL.

This clone was counted between two and nine times. The junction does not match germline at one end; this may be a read error. This chain uses TRBV6-6 with TRBJ2-7, with TRBD2 matching 7 bases. The germline gives CDR1 MNHNY, CDR2 SVGAGI (reference sequence). This CDR3 contains 10 residues. In nucleotides, the CDR3 is TGTGCCAGCAGGGGGACTACGACGGACTTC. As protein: CASRGTTTDF.

The chain links TRBV29-1 to TRBJ2-3; D remains unclear. This CDR3 region has 14 residues. Germline values: CDR1 SQVTM, CDR2 ANQGSEA. V lost 0 bases to trimming and J lost 2 bases, with 9 bases between them. Written as DNA, the CDR3 is TGCAGCGTTGAAGAGGGTAGAACCACAGATACGCAGTATTTT. This translates into CSVEEGRTTDTQYF.

The rearrangement uses TRBV29-1 and TRBJ1-4; TRBD1 might be the D (6 bases). This CDR3 comprises 11 residues. From germline, CDR1 is SQVTM and CDR2 ANQGSEA. V was shortened by 4 bases and J by 11 bases, with 11 bases between the two germline ends. The CDR3 DNA follows: TGCAGCGTTGCATTCCAGGGGAAACTGTTTTTT. Protein product: CSVAFQGKLFF.

This clone was seen more than once but under ten times. This chain connects TRBV6-5 to TRBJ2-7; D remains ambiguous. The CDR3 sequence is 13 residues long. The germline CDR1 and CDR2 sequences are MNHEY and SVGAGI. Between the trimmed V and J ends, which lost 2 bases and 2 bases, there was a span of 7 bases. DNA for the CDR3: TGTGCCAGCAGTTACGAGCCTGCCTACGAGCAGTACTTC. Translated: CASSYEPAYEQYF.

The rearrangement uses TRBV15 and TRBJ2-5; D is unclear. Trimming pared 0 bases from V and 6 bases from J, leaving 5 bases between. There are 12 residues in the CDR3. Germline V CDR1 and CDR2: LNHNV, YYDKDF (reference sequence). The CDR3 DNA reads TGTGCCACCAGCAGAGATACGAAGACCCAGTACTTC. It yields the protein CATSRDTKTQYF.

This chain uses TRBV5-6 with TRBJ1-3; TRBD1 aligns across 7 bases. There are 14 residues in the CDR3. With V trimmed by 3 bases and J by 0 bases, 0 bases remained unmatched. Per the germline V gene, CDR1 is SGHDT and CDR2 is YYEEEE. The CDR3 DNA is TGTGCCAGCAGCTACAGGGGCTCTGGAAACACCATATATTTT. Protein sequence: CASSYRGSGNTIYF. Full variable domain (missing parts from reference TRBV5-6 and TRBJ1-3): DAGVTQSPTHLIKTRGQQVTLRCSPKSGHDTVSWYQQALGQGPQFIFQYYEEEERQRGNFPDRFSGHQFPNYSSELNVNALLLGDSALYLCASSYRGSGNTIYFGEGSWLTVV.

The chain links TRBV29-1 to TRBJ1-1, with D hard to call. The CDR3 is 12 residues long. Germline loops: CDR1 SQVTM, CDR2 ANQGSEA. The V gene lost 4 bases and the J gene lost 2 bases, with 8 bases spanning the gap. For the CDR3, the DNA is TGCAGCGTTGCTCGGGTAAACACTGAAGCTTTCTTT. Protein sequence: CSVARVNTEAFF. The full variable domain, rest sourced from reference TRBV29-1 and TRBJ1-1, is SAVISQKPSRDICQRGTSLTIQCQVDSQVTMMFWYRQQPGQSLTLIATANQGSEATYESGFVIDKFPISRPNLTFSTLTVSNMSPEDSSIYLCSVARVNTEAFFGQGTRLTVV.

The chain uses TRBV29-1 and TRBJ1-1, with D perhaps TRBD1 (5 bases). Germline loops: CDR1 SQVTM, CDR2 ANQGSEA. The CDR3 length is 16 residues. Trimming left V 4 bases short and J 2 bases short, with 20 bases between. The CDR3 sequence is CSVVPDPGFGNTEAFF. CDR3 coding DNA: TGCAGCGTTGTTCCCGATCCAGGGTTTGGAAACACTGAAGCTTTCTTT.

The V gene is TRBV7-2, the J gene TRBJ2-4; a possible D gene is TRBD2 (5 bases). Trimming took 6 bases from V and 4 from J, leaving 13 bases between them. This CDR3 comprises 14 residues. CDR1 is SGHTA and CDR2 is FQGNSA in the germline V gene. CDR3 sequence reads: CASSRSRDKNIQYF. The CDR3 DNA sequence: TGTGCCAGCAGTAGGTCTCGGGATAAAAACATTCAGTACTTC. Supplemented by reference TRBV7-2 and TRBJ2-4, the full variable domain reads GAGVSQSPSNKVTEKGKDVELRCDPISGHTALYWYRQSLGQGLEFLIYFQGNSAPDKSGLPSDRFSAERTGGSVSTLTIQRTQQEDSAVYLCASSRSRDKNIQYFGAGTRLSVL.

There are a few counts of this clone. The rearrangement links TRBV4-3 to TRBJ2-3; TRBD2 is a possible D gene (5 bases). CDR1 is LGHNA, CDR2 YSLEER, per germline. The CDR3 extends over 15 amino acids. V was clipped by 0 bases and J by 2 bases, with 9 bases between them. The CDR3 region has the DNA TGCGCCAGCAGCCAAGATATAGCGAACACAGATACGCAGTATTTT. The encoded protein is CASSQDIANTDTQYF.

In its sample, this clone was seen once. The chain employs TRBV2 and TRBJ2-1; D call uncertain. Germline V CDR1 and CDR2: SNHLY, FYNNEI. This CDR3 is built from 12 residues. V was pared by 6 bases and J by 15 bases, with 18 bases between. The CDR3, as DNA: TGTGCCAGCAGCGCCGACACCCCGAGGCCGTTCTTC. Residues: CASSADTPRPFF.